This passage covers 25 T cell receptor beta chains from one sample sequenced in a study of T-cell memory formation after mild COVID-19. TCRdb itself ran the 5' RACE reads through MiXCR, one entry per CDR3 protein. The sample includes 400,000 or so distinct CDR3 sequences, 15% to 20% of them seen just once. Sequenced: PBMCs or a T cell subset sorted from them (not recorded which). The receptor set was obtained from an adult woman who had mild COVID-19 (a few samples of this study predate the infection). Cell type and time point are not known.

The chain combines TRBV5-1 with TRBJ2-1; D may correspond to TRBD1 or TRBD2 (5 bases each). Looked up from germline, CDR1 is SGHRS and CDR2 is YFSETQ. The CDR3 length is 14 residues. V dropped 4 bases and J dropped 14 bases, with 22 bases sitting between them. CDR3 nucleotides: TGCGCCAGCAGCAGTGGCCGGGACCCCCAACAAGAGTTCTTC. Translated: CASSSGRDPQQEFF.

The rearrangement joins TRBV5-5 to TRBJ2-2; perhaps D is TRBD1 or TRBD2 (6 bases each). The CDR3 covers 15 residues. V shed 4 bases and J shed 5 bases, with 15 bases lying between them. Germline-derived CDR1 and CDR2 are SGHKS and YYEKEE (reference sequence). CDR3 coding DNA: TGTGCCAGCAGCCCAGCGGAGGGGGGTACCGGGGAGCTGTTTTTT. Translation gives CASSPAEGGTGELFF.

This chain uses TRBV18 with TRBJ2-7, with D unclear. Germline lookup yields CDR1 KGHSH and CDR2 LQKENI. The CDR3 loop spans 14 amino acids. Trimming pared 3 bases from V and 2 bases from J, leaving 11 bases between. This CDR3 is CASSPTSPTYEQYF. The DNA for the CDR3 is TGTGCCAGCTCACCCACCTCCCCTACCTACGAGCAGTACTTC.

This clonotype was counted only a few times. The J gene is TRBJ2-1, the V gene TRBV5-5; no firm D call. The V gene lost 4 bases and the J gene lost 3 bases, with 5 bases spanning the gap. The germline V gene has CDR1 SGHKS and CDR2 YYEKEE (reference sequence). CDR3 length equals 12 residues. CDR3 sequence (DNA): TGTGCCAGCAGCAAGGACTACAATGAGCAGTTCTTC. Amino acids: CASSKDYNEQFF.

This clonotype has just a few counts. This chain joins TRBV4-1 and TRBJ2-3; 12 nucleotides match TRBD2. V shed 2 bases and J 5 bases; nucleotides not matched to a gene: 8. CDR1 MGHRA and CDR2 YSYEKL come from the germline V gene. The CDR3 is made up of 17 amino acids. The CDR3 is CASSQIVLAGGLDTQYF. In DNA form, the CDR3 reads TGCGCCAGCAGCCAAATTGTACTAGCGGGGGGTCTAGATACGCAGTATTTT.

CDR3 nucleotide sequence: TGCGCCAGCAGTACCGGGACAGGGACTGGAAACACCATATATTTT. Its translation: CASSTGTGTGNTIYF. This sequence joins TRBV5-1 and TRBJ1-3, with 9 bases identical to TRBD1. The CDR3 runs 15 residues. CDR1 and CDR2 from the germline V gene are SGHRS and YFSETQ. The V segment lost 5 bases and the J segment 2 bases; nucleotides outside the gene matches: 5.

In its sample, this clonotype was seen many times. The chain combines TRBV5-5 with TRBJ1-5, with a weak D call TRBD1 (5 bases). CDR3 length: 15 residues. The germline V gene has CDR1 SGHKS and CDR2 YYEKEE (reference sequence). V was trimmed by 4 bases and J by 1 base, leaving 12 bases between them. The DNA of the CDR3 is TGTGCCAGCAGCCCCGGGACGTCAAGCAATCAGCCCCAGCATTTT. This sequence encodes CASSPGTSSNQPQHF.

In its sample, this clonotype was seen many times. This sequence joins TRBV20-1 and TRBJ2-2; D remains ambiguous. Deletions cut 6 bases from V and 4 bases from J, with 12 bases between. Per the germline V gene, CDR1 is DFQATT and CDR2 is SNEGSKA (reference sequence). The length of the CDR3 is 13 residues. CDR3 region: CSAPSRLTGELFF. In DNA, the CDR3 is TGCAGTGCGCCATCCAGGCTCACCGGGGAGCTGTTTTTT.

This sequence joins TRBV7-2 and TRBJ2-1, with 8 bases aligning to TRBD2. This CDR3 spans 15 amino acids. Losses at the gene ends were 5 bases for V and 7 bases for J; bases not matched to a gene: 10. Per germline, CDR1 SGHTA and CDR2 FQGNSA. CDR3 DNA sequence: TGTGCCAGCAGCCCTTTAGCGGGGCCCTGGAATGAGCAGTTCTTC. Translated: CASSPLAGPWNEQFF.

The chain recombines TRBV5-1 with TRBJ1-1, with 9 bases matching TRBD1. The CDR3 contains 16 residues. The V segment lost 4 bases and the J segment 4 bases; nucleotides outside the gene matches: 11. Germline V CDR1 and CDR2: SGHRS, YFSETQ. CDR3 sequence reads: CASSPGQGVPGTEAFF. As DNA, the CDR3 is TGCGCCAGCAGCCCGGGACAGGGTGTCCCGGGCACTGAAGCTTTCTTT.

In its sample, this clonotype was seen a few times. The chain is built from TRBV4-3 and TRBJ2-7, with D possibly being TRBD1 (7 bases). Germline CDR1 and CDR2: LGHNA and YSLEER. V was pared by 0 bases and J by 1 base, with 13 bases between. The CDR3 length is 16 residues. DNA of the CDR3: TGCGCCAGCAGCCAAGATAAGGAGGGACAGTCCTACGAGCAGTACTTC. Protein: CASSQDKEGQSYEQYF.

The rearrangement links TRBV12-3 or TRBV12-4 to TRBJ2-2; unclear D gene. Trimming shortened V by 5 bases and J by 4 bases, and 14 bases separated the two germline ends. The CDR3 has 15 amino acids. CDR3 nucleotide sequence: TGTGCCAGCAGTCCCAAATCCACAAGCACCGGGGAGCTGTTTTTT. Its protein product is CASSPKSTSTGELFF.

This clonotype was seen repeatedly, ten times or more. The gene calls are TRBV9 and TRBJ2-3; possibly TRBD2 for D (6 bases). In germline, CDR1 is SGDLS, CDR2 YYNGEE. Trimming removed 0 bases from V and 0 bases from J, with 11 bases in between. This CDR3 is 16 amino acids long. The CDR3 DNA reads as TGTGCCAGCAGCGTAGATATAGGGACTAGCACAGATACGCAGTATTTT. It specifies CASSVDIGTSTDTQYF.

The chain uses TRBV19 and TRBJ1-1, with D perhaps matching TRBD1 (6 bases). The V end lost 3 bases, the J end lost 0 bases, and 11 bases lay between the germline ends. Per the germline V gene, CDR1 is LNHDA and CDR2 is SQIVND (reference sequence). The CDR3 runs 15 residues. The CDR3 nucleotides read TGTGCCAGTAGTATCCAAGGGACATTGAACACTGAAGCTTTCTTT. It specifies CASSIQGTLNTEAFF.

This clonotype was counted a few times. The gene calls are TRBV7-3 and TRBJ2-3; D is perhaps TRBD1 (6 bases). CDR3 length equals 15 residues. Per germline, CDR1 SGHTA and CDR2 FQGTGA. Trimming shortened V by 2 bases and J by 3 bases, and 12 bases separated the two germline ends. As DNA, the CDR3 is TGTGCCAGCAGCTTAGGACAGATTCAGACAGATACGCAGTATTTT. Translating gives CASSLGQIQTDTQYF.

This chain links TRBV5-1 with TRBJ2-1; D remains unclear. The ends were cut back, 0 bases at V and 6 bases at J, with 13 bases in the middle. The germline V gene has CDR1 SGHRS and CDR2 YFSETQ. The CDR3 consists of 15 residues. The CDR3 here is CASSLGEVLSNEQFF. CDR3 nucleotides: TGCGCCAGCAGCTTGGGTGAAGTCTTGTCCAATGAGCAGTTCTTC.

This clonotype was observed a handful of times. The V and J genes are TRBV12-3 or TRBV12-4 and TRBJ1-2; the D gene is possibly TRBD1 (5 bases). CDR3 size: 14 residues. With 3 bases removed from V and 2 bases from J, the gap between germline ends came to 10 bases. The DNA for the CDR3 is TGTGCCAGCAGTTTTAGGGGCGGAAACTATGGCTACACCTTC. Translated: CASSFRGGNYGYTF.

The chain carries TRBV24-1 and TRBJ2-2, with a possible D match to TRBD2 (6 bases). Trimming removed 7 bases at V and 4 bases at J, with 12 bases between. The germline V gene encodes CDR1 KGHDR and CDR2 SFDVKD. There are 14 residues in the CDR3. CDR3 nucleotides: TGTGCCACCAGCGGAGGGTCGGCCACCGGGGAGCTGTTTTTT. Its protein product is CATSGGSATGELFF.

There are a few counts of this clonotype. The chain is built from TRBV12-3 or TRBV12-4 and TRBJ2-4; D uncertain. CDR3 length: 15 amino acids. The germline V and J ends were trimmed by 5 bases and 0 bases, with 11 bases remaining between them. Here the CDR3 reads CASSRDYLAKNIQYF. CDR3 DNA sequence: TGTGCCAGCAGTAGGGATTACCTAGCCAAAAACATTCAGTACTTC.

This clonotype was counted between two and nine times. The chain recombines TRBV24-1 with TRBJ2-2, with D possibly being TRBD2 (5 bases). There are 16 residues in the CDR3. Trimming stripped 4 bases from V and 4 bases from J, with 15 bases between. Germline CDR1 and CDR2: KGHDR and SFDVKD. CDR3 bases: TGTGCCACCAGTGACAGAGTGCAGGACTTCACCGGGGAGCTGTTTTTT. It is translated as CATSDRVQDFTGELFF.

In this sample, this clonotype turned up a few times. The chain links TRBV11-2 to TRBJ1-6, with D tentatively TRBD1 (5 bases). Trimming removed 2 bases from V and 0 bases from J, with 11 bases in between. Germline CDR1 is SGHAT and CDR2 is FQNNGV. The CDR3 spans 17 residues. The CDR3 nucleotides read TGTGCCAGCAGCTTAACGGGACGAAGCTCCTATAATTCACCCCTCCACTTT. Its protein is CASSLTGRSSYNSPLHF.

The rearrangement joins TRBV6-5 to TRBJ2-7; D is perhaps TRBD2 (5 bases). The ends were cut back, 7 bases at V and 2 bases at J, with 15 bases in the middle. CDR1 and CDR2 (germline): MNHEY, SVGAGI. CDR3 length: 14 amino acids. CDR3 bases: TGTGCCAGCAACGGTCGGACTCTCCCCTACGAGCAGTACTTC. Its protein is CASNGRTLPYEQYF.

The J gene is TRBJ1-2, the V gene TRBV9, with 11 bases matching TRBD1. Germline values: CDR1 SGDLS, CDR2 YYNGEE. Trimming cost V 5 bases and J 2 bases; bases outside gene matches: 2. The CDR3 extends over 14 amino acids. The DNA for the CDR3 is TGTGCCAGCAGGGGACAGGGGGGCAACTATGGCTACACCTTC. Encoded protein: CASRGQGGNYGYTF.

V and J are TRBV7-2 and TRBJ1-2; no clear D gene. This CDR3 comprises 14 residues. V lost 7 bases and J 7 bases, leaving 19 bases between the germline ends. Per germline, CDR1 SGHTA and CDR2 FQGNSA. CDR3 residues: CASNPKPGVGGYTF. The CDR3 DNA reads as TGTGCCAGCAACCCTAAACCTGGGGTGGGTGGCTACACCTTC.

The chain carries TRBV18 and TRBJ2-5; D possibly corresponds to TRBD1 (6 bases). With 2 bases removed from V and 1 base from J, the gap between germline ends came to 17 bases. The CDR3 runs 17 residues. Germline-derived CDR1 and CDR2 are KGHSH and LQKENI. The CDR3 is CASSPFDRTTPQETQYF. The CDR3 DNA follows: TGTGCCAGCTCACCATTTGACAGGACAACTCCCCAAGAGACCCAGTACTTC.